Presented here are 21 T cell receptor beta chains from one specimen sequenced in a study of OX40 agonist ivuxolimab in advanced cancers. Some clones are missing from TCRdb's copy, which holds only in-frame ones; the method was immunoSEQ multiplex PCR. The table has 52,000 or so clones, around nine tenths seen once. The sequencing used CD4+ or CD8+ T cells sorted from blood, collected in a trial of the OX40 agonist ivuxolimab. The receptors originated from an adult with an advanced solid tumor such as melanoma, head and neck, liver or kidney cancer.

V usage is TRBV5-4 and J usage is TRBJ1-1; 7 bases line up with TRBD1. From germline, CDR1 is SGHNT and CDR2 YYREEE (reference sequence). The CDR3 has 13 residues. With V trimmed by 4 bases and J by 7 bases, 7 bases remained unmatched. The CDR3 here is CASSHDREIEAFF. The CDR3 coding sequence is TGTGCCAGCAGCCACGACAGGGAGATTGAAGCTTTCTTT. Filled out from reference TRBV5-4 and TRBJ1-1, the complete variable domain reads ETGVTQSPTHLIKTRGQQVTLRCSSQSGHNTVSWYQQALGQGPQFIFQYYREEENGRGNFPPRFSGLQFPNYSSELNVNALELDDSALYLCASSHDREIEAFFGQGTRLTVV.

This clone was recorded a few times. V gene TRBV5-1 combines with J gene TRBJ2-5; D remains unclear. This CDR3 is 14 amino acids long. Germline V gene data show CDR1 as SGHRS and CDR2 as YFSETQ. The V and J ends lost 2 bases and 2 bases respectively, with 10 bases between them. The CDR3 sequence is CASSFGSRQETQYF. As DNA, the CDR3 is TGCGCCAGCAGCTTTGGCTCTAGGCAAGAGACCCAGTACTTC.

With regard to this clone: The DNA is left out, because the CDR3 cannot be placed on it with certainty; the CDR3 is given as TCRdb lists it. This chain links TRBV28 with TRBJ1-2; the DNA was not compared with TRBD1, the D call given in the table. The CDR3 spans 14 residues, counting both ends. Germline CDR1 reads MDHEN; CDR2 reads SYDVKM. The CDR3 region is CASSSSDSLSGYTF.

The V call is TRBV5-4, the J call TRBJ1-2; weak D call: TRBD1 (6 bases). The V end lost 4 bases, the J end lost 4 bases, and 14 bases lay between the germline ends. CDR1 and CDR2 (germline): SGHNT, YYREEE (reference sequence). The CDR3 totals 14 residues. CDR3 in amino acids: CASSQQEGVYGYTF. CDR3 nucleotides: TGTGCCAGCAGCCAACAAGAGGGGGTCTATGGCTACACCTTC.

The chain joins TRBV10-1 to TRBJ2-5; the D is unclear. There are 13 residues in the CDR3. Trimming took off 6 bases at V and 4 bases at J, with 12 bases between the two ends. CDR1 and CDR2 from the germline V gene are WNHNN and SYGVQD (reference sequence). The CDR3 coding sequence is TGCGCCAGCAGCGCCCGCTCGACAGAGACCCAGTACTTC. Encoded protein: CASSARSTETQYF.

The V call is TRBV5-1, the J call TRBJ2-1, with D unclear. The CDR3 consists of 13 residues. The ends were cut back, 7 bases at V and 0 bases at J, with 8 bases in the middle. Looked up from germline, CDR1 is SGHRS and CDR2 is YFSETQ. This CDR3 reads CASGLSSYNEQFF. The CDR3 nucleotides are TGCGCCAGCGGGCTAAGCTCCTACAATGAGCAGTTCTTC.

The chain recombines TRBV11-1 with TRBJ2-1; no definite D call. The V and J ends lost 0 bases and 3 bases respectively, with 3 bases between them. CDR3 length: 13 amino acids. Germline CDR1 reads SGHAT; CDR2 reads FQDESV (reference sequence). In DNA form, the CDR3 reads TGTGCCAGCAGCTTAGCTCTCTACAATGAGCAGTTCTTC. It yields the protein CASSLALYNEQFF.

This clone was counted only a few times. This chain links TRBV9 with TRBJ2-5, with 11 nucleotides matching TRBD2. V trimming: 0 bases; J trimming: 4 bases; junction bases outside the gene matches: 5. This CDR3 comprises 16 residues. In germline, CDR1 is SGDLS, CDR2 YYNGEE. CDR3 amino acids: CASSVGLAGYLETQYF. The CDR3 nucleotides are TGTGCCAGCAGCGTAGGACTAGCGGGATATCTAGAGACCCAGTACTTC. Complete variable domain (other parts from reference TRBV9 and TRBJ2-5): DSGVTQTPKHLITATGQRVTLRCSPRSGDLSVYWYQQSLDQGLQFLIQYYNGEERAKGNILERFSAQQFPDLHSELNLSSLELGDSALYFCASSVGLAGYLETQYFGPGTRLLVL.

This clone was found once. As DNA, the CDR3 is TGTGCCAGCAGCTTGGATCCCCAGGGTTACACCGGGGAGCTGTTTTTT. Translating it yields CASSLDPQGYTGELFF. The rearrangement joins TRBV5-5 to TRBJ2-2, with a possible D match to TRBD1 (5 bases). This CDR3 has 16 residues. CDR1 and CDR2 from the germline V gene are SGHKS and YYEKEE (reference sequence). V was pared by 0 bases and J by 3 bases, with 12 bases between.

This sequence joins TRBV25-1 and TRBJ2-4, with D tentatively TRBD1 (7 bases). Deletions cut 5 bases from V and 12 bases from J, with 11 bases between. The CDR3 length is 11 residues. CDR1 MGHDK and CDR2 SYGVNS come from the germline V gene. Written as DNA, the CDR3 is TGTGCCAGCAGTACCCAGGGGGGTCAGTACTTC. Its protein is CASSTQGGQYF.

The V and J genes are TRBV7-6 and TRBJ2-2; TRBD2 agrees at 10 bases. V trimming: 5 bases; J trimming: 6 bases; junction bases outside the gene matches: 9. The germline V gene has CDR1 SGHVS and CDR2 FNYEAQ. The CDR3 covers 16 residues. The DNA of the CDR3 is TGTGCCAGCAGCCCATCTAGCGGGGGAGGCGCCGGGGAGCTGTTTTTT. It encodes CASSPSSGGGAGELFF.

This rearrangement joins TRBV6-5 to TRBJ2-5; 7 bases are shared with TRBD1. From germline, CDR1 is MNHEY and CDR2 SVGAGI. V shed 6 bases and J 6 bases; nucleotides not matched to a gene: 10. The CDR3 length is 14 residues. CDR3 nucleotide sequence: TGTGCCAGCAGAAAGACAGGGAAAGGAAAGACCCAGTACTTC. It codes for CASRKTGKGKTQYF.

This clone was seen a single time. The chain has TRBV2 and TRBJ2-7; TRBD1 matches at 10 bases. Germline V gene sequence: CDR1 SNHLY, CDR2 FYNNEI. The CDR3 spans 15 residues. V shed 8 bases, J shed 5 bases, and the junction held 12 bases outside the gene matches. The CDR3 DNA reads TGTGCCAGCTCTCAATCTTTGACAGGGGGCAACGAGCAGTACTTC. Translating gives CASSQSLTGGNEQYF.

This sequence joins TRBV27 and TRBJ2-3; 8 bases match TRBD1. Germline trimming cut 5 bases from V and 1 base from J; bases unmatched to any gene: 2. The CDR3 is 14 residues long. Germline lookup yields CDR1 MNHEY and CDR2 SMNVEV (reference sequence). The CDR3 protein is CASSVDRGTDTQYF. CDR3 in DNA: TGTGCCAGCAGTGTGGACAGGGGCACAGATACGCAGTATTTT.

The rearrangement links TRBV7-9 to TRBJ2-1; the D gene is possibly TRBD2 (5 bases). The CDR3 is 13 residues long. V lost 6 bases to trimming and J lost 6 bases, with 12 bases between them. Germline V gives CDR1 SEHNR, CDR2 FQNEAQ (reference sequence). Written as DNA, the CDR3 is TGTGCCAGCAGACTACTAGGAACCAATGAGCAGTTCTTC. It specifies CASRLLGTNEQFF.

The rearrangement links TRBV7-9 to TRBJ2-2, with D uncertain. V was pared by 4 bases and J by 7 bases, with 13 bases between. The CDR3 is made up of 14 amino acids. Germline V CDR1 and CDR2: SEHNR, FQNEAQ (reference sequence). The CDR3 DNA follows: TGTGCCAGCAGCTCCAACAGTCACGGCGGGGAGCTGTTTTTT. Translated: CASSSNSHGGELFF. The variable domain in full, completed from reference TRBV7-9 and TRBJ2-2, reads DTGVSQNPRHKITKRGQNVTFRCDPISEHNRLYWYRQTLGQGPEFLTYFQNEAQLEKSRLLSDRFSAERPKGSFSTLEIQRTEQGDSAMYLCASSSNSHGGELFFGEGSRLTVL.

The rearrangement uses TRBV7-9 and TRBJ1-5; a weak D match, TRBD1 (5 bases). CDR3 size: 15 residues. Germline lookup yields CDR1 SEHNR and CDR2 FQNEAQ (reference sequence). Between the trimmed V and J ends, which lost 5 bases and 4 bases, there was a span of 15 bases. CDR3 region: CASSPGGRGNQPQHF. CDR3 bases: TGTGCCAGCAGCCCGGGGGGACGGGGGAATCAGCCCCAGCATTTT.

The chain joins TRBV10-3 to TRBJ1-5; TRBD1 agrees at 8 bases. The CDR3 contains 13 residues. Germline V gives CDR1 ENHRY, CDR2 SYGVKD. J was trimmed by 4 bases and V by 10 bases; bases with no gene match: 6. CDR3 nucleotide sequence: TGTGCCACCGGACAGGGCAGGAATCAGCCCCAGCATTTT. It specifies CATGQGRNQPQHF.

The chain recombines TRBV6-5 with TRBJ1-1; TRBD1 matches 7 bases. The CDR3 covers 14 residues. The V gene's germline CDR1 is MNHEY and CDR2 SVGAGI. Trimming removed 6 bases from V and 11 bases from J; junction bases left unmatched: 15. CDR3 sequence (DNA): TGTGCCAGCAGCGAGGACAGGAGATACCTGGCGGCTTTCTTT. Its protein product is CASSEDRRYLAAFF.

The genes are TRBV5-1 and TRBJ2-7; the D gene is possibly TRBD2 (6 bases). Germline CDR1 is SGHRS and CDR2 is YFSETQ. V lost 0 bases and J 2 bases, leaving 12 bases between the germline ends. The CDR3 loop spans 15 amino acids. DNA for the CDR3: TGCGCCAGCAGCTTGGTCCAGCGGGCCACCTACGAGCAGTACTTC. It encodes CASSLVQRATYEQYF.

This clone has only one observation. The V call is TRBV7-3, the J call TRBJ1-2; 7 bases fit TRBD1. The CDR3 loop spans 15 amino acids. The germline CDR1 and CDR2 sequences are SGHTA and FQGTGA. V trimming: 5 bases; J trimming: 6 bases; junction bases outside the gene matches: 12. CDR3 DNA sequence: TGTGCCAGCAGCAACCGGGAGGGGGCGACCGATGGCTACACCTTC. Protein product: CASSNREGATDGYTF.